The clone carrying this T cell receptor beta chain came up a few times. Its target is not known. The record originates from a study of graft-versus-host responses after intestinal transplantation. V was trimmed by 7 bases and J by 9 bases, leaving 9 bases between them. The CDR3 spans 10 residues. In germline, CDR1 is GTSNPN, CDR2 SVGIG (reference sequence). The table came from immunoSEQ multiplex PCR; TCRdb's copy has only in-frame clones and leaves some out. The sample yields about 120,000 clones, 95% seen once. This TCR was sampled from a human donor who received an intestinal transplant. The rearrangement joins TRBV30 to TRBJ2-2; D is possibly TRBD1 or TRBD2 (5 bases each). The starting material was unstimulated CD8+ T cells sorted from spleen or lymph node cells, obtained before intestinal transplant. The DNA for the CDR3 is TGTGCCTCGGGACCCCGGGAGCTGTTTTTT. Translation: CASGPRELFF.